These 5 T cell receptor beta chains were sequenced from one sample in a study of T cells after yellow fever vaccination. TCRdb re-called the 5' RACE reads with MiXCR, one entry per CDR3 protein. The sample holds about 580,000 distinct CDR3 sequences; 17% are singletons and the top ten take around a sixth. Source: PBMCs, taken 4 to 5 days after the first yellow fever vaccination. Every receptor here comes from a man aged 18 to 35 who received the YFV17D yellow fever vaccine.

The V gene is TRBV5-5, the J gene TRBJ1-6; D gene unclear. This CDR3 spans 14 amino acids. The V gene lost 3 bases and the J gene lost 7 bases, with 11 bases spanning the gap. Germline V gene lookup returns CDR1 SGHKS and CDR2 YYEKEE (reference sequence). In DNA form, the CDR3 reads TGTGCCAGCAGCTGGGAGGCGGGAAATTCACCCCTCCACTTT. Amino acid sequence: CASSWEAGNSPLHF.

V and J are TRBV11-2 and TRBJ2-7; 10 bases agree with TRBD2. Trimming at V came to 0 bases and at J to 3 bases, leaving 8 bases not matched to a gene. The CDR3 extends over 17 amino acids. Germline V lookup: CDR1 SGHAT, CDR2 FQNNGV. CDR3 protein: CASSLDQRGGIFYEQYF. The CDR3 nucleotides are TGTGCCAGCAGCTTAGACCAGCGGGGGGGCATCTTCTACGAGCAGTACTTC. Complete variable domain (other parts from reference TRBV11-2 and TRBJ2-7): EAGVAQSPRYKIIEKRQSVAFWCNPISGHATLYWYQQILGQGPKLLIQFQNNGVVDDSQLPKDRFSAERLKGVDSTLKIQPAKLEDSAVYLCASSLDQRGGIFYEQYFGPGTRLTVT.

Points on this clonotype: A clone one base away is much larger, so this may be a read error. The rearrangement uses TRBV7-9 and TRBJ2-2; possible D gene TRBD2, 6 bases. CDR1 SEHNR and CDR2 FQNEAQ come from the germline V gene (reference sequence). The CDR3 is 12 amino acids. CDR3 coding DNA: TGTGCCAGCAGCCCTAGGACTCGGGAGCTGCTTTTT. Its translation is CASSPRTRELLF. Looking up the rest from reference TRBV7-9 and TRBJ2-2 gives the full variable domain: DTGVSQNPRHKITKRGQNVTFRCDPISEHNRLYWYRQTLGQGPEFLTYFQNEAQLEKSRLLSDRFSAERPKGSFSTLEIQRTEQGDSAMYLCASSPRTRELLFGEGSRLTVL.

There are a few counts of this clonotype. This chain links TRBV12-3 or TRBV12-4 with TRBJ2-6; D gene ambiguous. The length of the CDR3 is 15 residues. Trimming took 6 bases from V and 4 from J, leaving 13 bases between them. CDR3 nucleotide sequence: TGTGCCAGCAGCAAGACCAACTCCGGGGCCAACGTCCTGACTTTC. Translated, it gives CASSKTNSGANVLTF.

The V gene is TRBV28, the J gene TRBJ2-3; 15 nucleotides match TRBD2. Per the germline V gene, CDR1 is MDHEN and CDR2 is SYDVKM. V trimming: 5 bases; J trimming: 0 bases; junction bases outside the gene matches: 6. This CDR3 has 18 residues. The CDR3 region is CASSPAGLAGGSTDTQYF. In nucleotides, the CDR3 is TGTGCCAGCAGTCCCGCCGGACTAGCGGGGGGGAGCACAGATACGCAGTATTTT. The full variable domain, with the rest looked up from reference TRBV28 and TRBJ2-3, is DVKVTQSSRYLVKRTGEKVFLECVQDMDHENMFWYRQDPGLGLRLIYFSYDVKMKEKGDIPEGYSVSREKKERFSLILESASTNQTSMYLCASSPAGLAGGSTDTQYFGPGTRLTVL.